The rows below give T cell receptor beta chains drawn from one sample of a study of neoadjuvant anti-PD-1 for oral cavity cancer. Assay used: immunoSEQ multiplex PCR; TCRdb lists only in-frame clones, some missing. The sample contains 15,000 or so clones, 76% of which appear only once. This material consisted of PBMCs, taken after nivolumab (anti-PD-1) treatment. These receptors came from a person aged 35-80 years with oral cavity squamous cell carcinoma. CDR3s include the opening cysteine and the closing phenylalanine or tryptophan. D genes are given only for firm matches. The listing skips clone size in some rows; elsewhere it reads once, few, many or a size class.

CDR3 length: 12; clone size: few; D gene: -; J gene: TRBJ2-5; V gene: TRBV5-6; CDR3 protein: CASSLVQETQYF; CDR3 DNA: TGTGCCAGCAGCTTAGTCCAAGAGACCCAGTACTTC
CDR3 length: 13; clone size: -; D gene: -; J gene: TRBJ2-5; V gene: TRBV11-2; CDR3 protein: CASSFPGAGTQYF; CDR3 DNA: TGTGCCAGCAGCTTCCCGGGGGCGGGGACCCAGTACTTC
CDR3 length: 14; clone size: -; D gene: -; J gene: TRBJ2-7; V gene: TRBV5-1; CDR3 protein: CASSLMDSGYEQYF; CDR3 DNA: TGCGCCAGCAGCTTGATGGACAGTGGTTACGAGCAGTACTTC
CDR3 length: 12; clone size: few; D gene: -; J gene: TRBJ1-6; V gene: TRBV7-9; CDR3 protein: CASSLGDSPLHF; CDR3 DNA: TGTGCCAGCAGCTTAGGGGATTCACCCCTCCACTTT
CDR3 length: 17; clone size: few; D gene: TRBD2; J gene: TRBJ2-1; V gene: TRBV28; CDR3 protein: CAITSGGRALSYNEQFF; CDR3 DNA: TGTGCCATCACTTCGGGCGGGAGGGCCCTCTCCTACAATGAGCAGTTCTTC
CDR3 length: 13; clone size: -; D gene: -; J gene: TRBJ1-2; V gene: TRBV30; CDR3 protein: CAWSGQGFYGYTF; CDR3 DNA: TGTGCCTGGAGTGGCCAGGGCTTCTATGGCTACACCTTC
CDR3 length: 12; clone size: few; D gene: -; J gene: TRBJ1-1; V gene: TRBV18; CDR3 protein: CASSPASTEAFF; CDR3 DNA: TGTGCCAGCTCACCAGCGTCCACTGAAGCTTTCTTT
CDR3 length: 16; clone size: -; D gene: TRBD2; J gene: TRBJ2-3; V gene: TRBV10-1; CDR3 protein: CASSESIAGGLDTQYF; CDR3 DNA: TGCGCCAGCAGTGAGTCAATAGCGGGAGGATTAGATACGCAGTATTTT
CDR3 length: 14; clone size: -; D gene: -; J gene: TRBJ1-6; V gene: TRBV15; CDR3 protein: CATSRDTGNSPLHF; CDR3 DNA: TGTGCCACCAGCAGAGATACGGGGAATTCACCCCTCCACTTT
CDR3 length: 12; clone size: -; D gene: -; J gene: TRBJ2-2; V gene: TRBV7-6; CDR3 protein: CASSLAGLELFF; CDR3 DNA: TGTGCCAGCAGCTTAGCGGGGTTGGAGCTGTTTTTT
CDR3 length: 16; clone size: once; D gene: -; J gene: TRBJ2-3; V gene: TRBV29-1; CDR3 protein: CSVEEIEQRLTDTQYF; CDR3 DNA: TGCAGCGTTGAAGAAATAGAACAGAGACTCACAGATACGCAGTATTTT
CDR3 length: 15; clone size: -; D gene: TRBD1; J gene: TRBJ2-5; V gene: TRBV7-2; CDR3 protein: CASSQGQGPPETQYF; CDR3 DNA: TGTGCCAGCAGCCAAGGACAGGGGCCCCCAGAGACCCAGTACTTC
CDR3 length: 13; clone size: -; D gene: TRBD2; J gene: TRBJ2-5; V gene: TRBV6-6; CDR3 protein: CASSGLSGGTQYF; CDR3 DNA: TGTGCCAGCAGTGGACTGTCGGGGGGAACCCAGTACTTC
CDR3 length: 16; clone size: -; D gene: TRBD1; J gene: TRBJ2-1; V gene: TRBV7-2; CDR3 protein: CASSTLTGFSYNEQFF; CDR3 DNA: TGTGCCAGCAGCACCTTGACAGGGTTCTCCTACAATGAGCAGTTCTTC
CDR3 length: 15; clone size: -; D gene: TRBD1; J gene: TRBJ1-2; V gene: TRBV6-5; CDR3 protein: CASSPDRGWGYGYTF; CDR3 DNA: TGTGCCAGCAGTCCCGACAGGGGATGGGGCTATGGCTACACCTTC
CDR3 length: 14; clone size: -; D gene: -; J gene: TRBJ1-4; V gene: TRBV6-1; CDR3 protein: CASSSGGAEEKLFF; CDR3 DNA: TGTGCCAGCAGCAGCGGGGGGGCAGAGGAAAAACTGTTTTTT
CDR3 length: 13; clone size: -; D gene: -; J gene: TRBJ2-3; V gene: TRBV2; CDR3 protein: CASSEDLWGTQYF; CDR3 DNA: TGTGCCAGCAGTGAGGATTTGTGGGGTACGCAGTATTTT
CDR3 length: 18; clone size: -; D gene: TRBD1; J gene: TRBJ1-5; V gene: TRBV10-2; CDR3 protein: CASSVKGQGEENNQPQHF; CDR3 DNA: TGCGCCAGCAGTGTAAAGGGACAGGGGGAGGAGAACAATCAGCCCCAGCATTTT
CDR3 length: 17; clone size: -; D gene: TRBD1; J gene: TRBJ2-3; V gene: TRBV7-3; CDR3 protein: CASSLLGRQGGTDTQYF; CDR3 DNA: TGTGCCAGCAGCTTACTGGGGAGACAGGGGGGAACAGATACGCAGTATTTT
CDR3 length: 17; clone size: -; D gene: TRBD2; J gene: TRBJ2-2; V gene: TRBV4-1; CDR3 protein: CASSRPLAGGPAGELFF; CDR3 DNA: TGCGCCAGCAGCCGCCCCCTAGCGGGGGGGCCGGCCGGGGAGCTGTTTTTT
CDR3 length: 13; clone size: -; D gene: -; J gene: TRBJ2-3; V gene: TRBV30; CDR3 protein: CALGLISTDTQYF; CDR3 DNA: TGTGCCTTGGGACTGATTAGCACAGATACGCAGTATTTT
CDR3 length: 13; clone size: -; D gene: -; J gene: TRBJ1-3; V gene: TRBV29-1; CDR3 protein: CSVVENSGNTIYF; CDR3 DNA: TGCAGCGTTGTGGAGAACTCTGGAAACACCATATATTTT
CDR3 length: 15; clone size: -; D gene: -; J gene: TRBJ2-6; V gene: TRBV9; CDR3 protein: CASSGPRSGANVLTF; CDR3 DNA: TGTGCCAGCAGCGGACCGCGCTCTGGGGCCAACGTCCTGACTTTC
CDR3 length: 16; clone size: -; D gene: TRBD1; J gene: TRBJ1-1; V gene: TRBV2; CDR3 protein: CASSVQGITVITEAFF; CDR3 DNA: TGTGCCAGCAGTGTACAGGGGATTACGGTGATCACTGAAGCTTTCTTT
CDR3 length: 13; clone size: -; D gene: -; J gene: TRBJ1-5; V gene: TRBV7-8; CDR3 protein: CASSLETDKPQHF; CDR3 DNA: TGTGCCAGCAGCCTGGAGACCGACAAGCCCCAGCATTTT
CDR3 length: 15; clone size: -; D gene: TRBD1; J gene: TRBJ2-7; V gene: TRBV15; CDR3 protein: CATSRGGTGSHEQYF; CDR3 DNA: TGTGCCACCAGCAGAGGGGGGACAGGGAGCCACGAGCAGTACTTC
CDR3 length: 14; clone size: -; D gene: -; J gene: TRBJ2-3; V gene: TRBV9; CDR3 protein: CASSPHGGTDTQYF; CDR3 DNA: TGTGCCAGCAGCCCCCACGGAGGCACAGATACGCAGTATTTT
CDR3 length: 10; clone size: -; D gene: -; J gene: TRBJ2-7; V gene: TRBV20-1; CDR3 protein: CSALEYEQYF; CDR3 DNA: TGCAGTGCTTTGGAATACGAGCAGTACTTC
CDR3 length: 10; clone size: once; D gene: -; J gene: TRBJ1-1; V gene: TRBV6-5; CDR3 protein: CASRGTEAFF; CDR3 DNA: TGTGCCAGCAGGGGAACTGAAGCTTTCTTT
CDR3 length: 16; clone size: -; D gene: -; J gene: TRBJ2-5; V gene: TRBV6-1; CDR3 protein: CASSEAGSGIQETQYF; CDR3 DNA: TGTGCCAGCAGTGAAGCTGGCAGCGGAATCCAAGAGACCCAGTACTTC
CDR3 length: 14; clone size: -; D gene: -; J gene: TRBJ1-2; V gene: TRBV30; CDR3 protein: CAWSGLGRGYGYTF; CDR3 DNA: TGTGCCTGGAGTGGATTGGGGAGAGGCTATGGCTACACCTTC
CDR3 length: 13; clone size: -; D gene: -; J gene: TRBJ2-1; V gene: TRBV6-1; CDR3 protein: CASSPTGDNEQFF; CDR3 DNA: TGTGCCAGCAGTCCTACAGGTGATAATGAGCAGTTCTTC
CDR3 length: 15; clone size: once; D gene: -; J gene: TRBJ2-7; V gene: TRBV28; CDR3 protein: CASTLWGKGSYEQYF; CDR3 DNA: TGTGCCAGCACCCTCTGGGGGAAGGGCTCCTACGAGCAGTACTTC
CDR3 length: 16; clone size: -; D gene: TRBD2; J gene: TRBJ2-7; V gene: TRBV27; CDR3 protein: CASSSWTSGSFYEQYF; CDR3 DNA: TGTGCCAGCAGTTCCTGGACTAGCGGGAGTTTCTACGAGCAGTACTTC
CDR3 length: 12; clone size: -; D gene: -; J gene: TRBJ1-2; V gene: TRBV7-2; CDR3 protein: CATVRRGAGYTF; CDR3 DNA: TGTGCCACTGTAAGGCGGGGGGCGGGCTACACCTTC
CDR3 length: 16; clone size: -; D gene: -; J gene: TRBJ2-2; V gene: TRBV21-1; CDR3 protein: CASSNKQGSEAGELFF; CDR3 DNA: TGTGCCAGCAGCAATAAACAGGGGTCGGAGGCCGGGGAGCTGTTTTTT
CDR3 length: 11; clone size: -; D gene: -; J gene: TRBJ1-2; V gene: TRBV19; CDR3 protein: CASRTDSGYTF; CDR3 DNA: TGTGCCAGTAGGACGGACTCCGGCTACACCTTC
CDR3 length: 16; clone size: -; D gene: TRBD1; J gene: TRBJ1-1; V gene: TRBV27; CDR3 protein: CASSLWGTGLNTEAFF; CDR3 DNA: TGTGCCAGCAGTTTATGGGGGACAGGATTGAACACTGAAGCTTTCTTT
CDR3 length: 13; clone size: -; D gene: -; J gene: TRBJ1-1; V gene: TRBV7-9; CDR3 protein: CASSPGGNTEAFF; CDR3 DNA: TGTGCCAGCAGCCCTGGGGGGAACACTGAAGCTTTCTTT
CDR3 length: 13; clone size: -; D gene: -; J gene: TRBJ2-7; V gene: TRBV5-1; CDR3 protein: CASSFGGSYEQYF; CDR3 DNA: TGCGCCAGCAGCTTCGGGGGCTCCTACGAGCAGTACTTC
CDR3 length: 14; clone size: -; D gene: -; J gene: TRBJ2-7; V gene: TRBV21-1; CDR3 protein: CASSARDTPIEQYF; CDR3 DNA: TGTGCCAGCAGCGCCCGGGATACCCCAATCGAGCAGTACTTC
CDR3 length: 16; clone size: -; D gene: TRBD1; J gene: TRBJ1-2; V gene: TRBV19; CDR3 protein: CASSTPGTGSNYGYTF; CDR3 DNA: TGTGCCAGTAGTACCCCCGGGACAGGGAGTAACTATGGCTACACCTTC
CDR3 length: 11; clone size: -; D gene: -; J gene: TRBJ2-3; V gene: TRBV19; CDR3 protein: CASSIDDTQYF; CDR3 DNA: TGTGCCAGTAGTATAGATGATACGCAGTATTTT
CDR3 length: 17; clone size: once; D gene: TRBD1; J gene: TRBJ2-2; V gene: TRBV27; CDR3 protein: CASSFGTAILRTGELFF; CDR3 DNA: TGTGCCAGCAGTTTTGGGACAGCCATCCTACGCACCGGGGAGCTGTTTTTT
CDR3 length: 17; clone size: -; D gene: -; J gene: TRBJ1-1; V gene: TRBV5-6; CDR3 protein: CASRTLSANSLNTEAFF; CDR3 DNA: TGTGCCAGCAGGACCCTATCCGCCAACAGTCTGAACACTGAAGCTTTCTTT
CDR3 length: 13; clone size: -; D gene: -; J gene: TRBJ1-1; V gene: TRBV5-1; CDR3 protein: CASSLALNTEAFF; CDR3 DNA: TGCGCCAGCAGCTTGGCCCTGAACACTGAAGCTTTCTTT
CDR3 length: 14; clone size: once; D gene: -; J gene: TRBJ2-7; V gene: TRBV27; CDR3 protein: CASASAVGKGEQYF; CDR3 DNA: TGTGCCAGCGCCTCGGCGGTGGGAAAGGGCGAGCAGTACTTC
CDR3 length: 14; clone size: few; D gene: -; J gene: TRBJ2-5; V gene: TRBV5-4; CDR3 protein: CASSLEWSKGTQYF; CDR3 DNA: TGTGCCAGCAGCTTGGAGTGGAGCAAAGGGACCCAGTACTTC
CDR3 length: 18; clone size: -; D gene: -; J gene: TRBJ2-1; V gene: TRBV27; CDR3 protein: CASSLPRGRGVHYNEQFF; CDR3 DNA: TGTGCCAGCAGTTTACCCCGGGGTAGGGGAGTACACTACAATGAGCAGTTCTTC
CDR3 length: 14; clone size: -; D gene: -; J gene: TRBJ2-2; V gene: TRBV19; CDR3 protein: CASTRHKNTGELFF; CDR3 DNA: TGTGCCAGTACAAGACACAAGAACACCGGGGAGCTGTTTTTT
CDR3 length: 15; clone size: -; D gene: -; J gene: TRBJ1-3; V gene: TRBV5-4; CDR3 protein: CASSFDLSSGNTIYF; CDR3 DNA: TGTGCCAGCAGCTTTGACTTGAGCTCTGGAAACACCATATATTTT
CDR3 length: 12; clone size: -; D gene: TRBD2; J gene: TRBJ2-1; V gene: TRBV5-1; CDR3 protein: CASSSLAGDLFF; CDR3 DNA: TGCGCCAGCAGCTCGCTAGCGGGAGATCTGTTCTTC
CDR3 length: 17; clone size: -; D gene: TRBD2; J gene: TRBJ2-5; V gene: TRBV2; CDR3 protein: CASRRTRTSGGQETQYF; CDR3 DNA: TGTGCCAGCAGGAGGACTCGGACTAGCGGGGGGCAAGAGACCCAGTACTTC
CDR3 length: 13; clone size: -; D gene: -; J gene: TRBJ2-1; V gene: TRBV6-4; CDR3 protein: CASSDWKGGEQFF; CDR3 DNA: TGTGCCAGCAGTGACTGGAAGGGGGGGGAGCAGTTCTTC
CDR3 length: 17; clone size: -; D gene: TRBD2; J gene: TRBJ2-1; V gene: TRBV5-1; CDR3 protein: CASSPSAGGSSYNEQFF; CDR3 DNA: TGCGCCAGCAGCCCGTCTGCGGGGGGAAGCTCCTACAATGAGCAGTTCTTC
CDR3 length: 12; clone size: few; D gene: -; J gene: TRBJ1-2; V gene: TRBV9; CDR3 protein: CASSDRATGYTF; CDR3 DNA: TGTGCCAGCAGCGACAGGGCAACTGGCTACACCTTC
CDR3 length: 16; clone size: -; D gene: -; J gene: TRBJ2-1; V gene: TRBV15; CDR3 protein: CATSREAMSSYNEQFF; CDR3 DNA: TGTGCCACCAGCAGAGAAGCGATGAGCTCCTACAATGAGCAGTTCTTC
CDR3 length: 16; clone size: -; D gene: TRBD1; J gene: TRBJ2-7; V gene: TRBV4-2; CDR3 protein: CASSQRGGQGFYEQYF; CDR3 DNA: TGTGCCAGCAGCCAAAGGGGCGGACAGGGGTTCTACGAGCAGTACTTC
CDR3 length: 14; clone size: -; D gene: -; J gene: TRBJ2-1; V gene: TRBV5-1; CDR3 protein: CASSGSLATGEQFF; CDR3 DNA: TGCGCCAGCAGCGGCAGCCTAGCGACCGGTGAGCAGTTCTTC
CDR3 length: 14; clone size: -; D gene: -; J gene: TRBJ2-2; V gene: TRBV5-1; CDR3 protein: CASKLTANTGELFF; CDR3 DNA: TGCGCCAGCAAGCTCACAGCCAACACCGGGGAGCTGTTTTTT